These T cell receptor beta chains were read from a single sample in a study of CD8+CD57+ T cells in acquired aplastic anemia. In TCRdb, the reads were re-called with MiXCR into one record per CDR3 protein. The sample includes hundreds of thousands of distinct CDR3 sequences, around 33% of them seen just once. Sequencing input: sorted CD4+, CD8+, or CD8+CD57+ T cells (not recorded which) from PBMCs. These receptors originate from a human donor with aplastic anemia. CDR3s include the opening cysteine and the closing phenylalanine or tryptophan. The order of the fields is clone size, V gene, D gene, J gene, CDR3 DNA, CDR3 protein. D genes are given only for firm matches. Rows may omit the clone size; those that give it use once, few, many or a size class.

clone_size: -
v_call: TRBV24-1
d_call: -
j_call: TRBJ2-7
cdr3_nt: TGTGCCACCAGTGAGCCGGACATGCCCTACGAGCAGTACTTC
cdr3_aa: CATSEPDMPYEQYF

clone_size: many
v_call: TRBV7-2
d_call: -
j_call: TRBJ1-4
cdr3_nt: TGTGCCAGCAGCTTGAGTGCTGGTAATGAAAAACTGTTTTTT
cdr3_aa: CASSLSAGNEKLFF

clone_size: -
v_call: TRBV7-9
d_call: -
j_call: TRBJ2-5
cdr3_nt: TGTGCCAGCAGCCGGATCGAGACCCAGTACTTC
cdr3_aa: CASSRIETQYF

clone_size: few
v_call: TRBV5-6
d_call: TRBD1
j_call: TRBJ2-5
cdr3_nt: TGTGCCAGCAGCTTAGATACAGGGGAGGAGACCCAGTACTTC
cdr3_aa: CASSLDTGEETQYF

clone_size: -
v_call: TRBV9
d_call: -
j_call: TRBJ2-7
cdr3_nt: TGTGCCAGCAGCGTCGGGCGAGCGGACTACTACGAGCAGTACTTC
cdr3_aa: CASSVGRADYYEQYF

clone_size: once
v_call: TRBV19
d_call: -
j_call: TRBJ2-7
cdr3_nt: TGTGCCAGTAGTATAGGTGGGTCTTTCAACGAGCAGTACTTC
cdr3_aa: CASSIGGSFNEQYF

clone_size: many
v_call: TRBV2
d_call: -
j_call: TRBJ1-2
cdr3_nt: TGTGCCAGCAGTGGGGGCAATGGCTACACCTTC
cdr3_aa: CASSGGNGYTF

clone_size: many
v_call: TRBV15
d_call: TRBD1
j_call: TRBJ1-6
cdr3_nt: TGTGCCACCAGCAGAGATGCCCCCACAGGGGGCGGAAGACCCCTCCACTTT
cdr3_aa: CATSRDAPTGGGRPLHF

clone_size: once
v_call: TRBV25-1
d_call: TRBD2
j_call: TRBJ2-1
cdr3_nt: TGTGCCAGCAGTTACCTCGGACTAGCGGGGGGTGTGTTCAATGAGCAGTTCTTC
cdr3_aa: CASSYLGLAGGVFNEQFF

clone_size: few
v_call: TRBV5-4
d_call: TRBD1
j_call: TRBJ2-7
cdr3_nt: TGTGCCAGCAGTCGTAAGGGACAGCACTACGAGCAGTACTTC
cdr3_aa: CASSRKGQHYEQYF

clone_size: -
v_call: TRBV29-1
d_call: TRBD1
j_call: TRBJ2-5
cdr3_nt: TGCAGCACCTGGACAGGGGAGACCCAGTACTTC
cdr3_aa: CSTWTGETQYF

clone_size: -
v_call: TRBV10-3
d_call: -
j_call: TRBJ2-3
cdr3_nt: TGTGCCATCAGTGAGTCGCAGCAATATACGCAGTATTTT
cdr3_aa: CAISESQQYTQYF

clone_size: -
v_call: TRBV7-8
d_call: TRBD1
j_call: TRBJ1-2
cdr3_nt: TGTGCCAGCAGTCCCGGCGAGGAGGGGGCAGGCTATGGCCACACCTTC
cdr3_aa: CASSPGEEGAGYGHTF

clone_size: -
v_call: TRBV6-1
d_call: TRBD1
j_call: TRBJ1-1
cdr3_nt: TGTGCCAGCAGGCGGGGACAGCTGGGGGGGGACACTGAAGCTTTCTTT
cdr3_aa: CASRRGQLGGDTEAFF

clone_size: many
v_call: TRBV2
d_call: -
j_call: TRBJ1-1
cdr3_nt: TGTGCCAGCAGTGTTCGGGCCAACACTGAAGCTTTCTTT
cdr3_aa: CASSVRANTEAFF

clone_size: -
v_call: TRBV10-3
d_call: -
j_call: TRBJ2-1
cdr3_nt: TGTGCCATCAGTGAGAGCCAGGTGGGACACAATGAGCAGTTCTTC
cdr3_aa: CAISESQVGHNEQFF

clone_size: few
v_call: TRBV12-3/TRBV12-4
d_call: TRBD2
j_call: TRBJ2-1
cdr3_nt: TGTGCCAGCAGAAGACTAGCGGGTGAGCAGTTCTTC
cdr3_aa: CASRRLAGEQFF

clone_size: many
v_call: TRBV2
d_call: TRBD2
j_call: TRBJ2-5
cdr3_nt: TGTGCCAGCAGTGGGACTAGCGGGGGGTCTGGGAGCGAGACCCAGTACTTC
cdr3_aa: CASSGTSGGSGSETQYF

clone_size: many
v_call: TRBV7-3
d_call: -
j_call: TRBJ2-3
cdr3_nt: TGTGCCAGCAGCCCTACACGGTTGGATACGCAGTATTTT
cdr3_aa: CASSPTRLDTQYF

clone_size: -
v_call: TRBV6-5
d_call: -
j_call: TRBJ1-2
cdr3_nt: TGTGCCAGCAGTTACTCCCGGACAGAGAGACTCTATGGCTACACCTTC
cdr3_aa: CASSYSRTERLYGYTF

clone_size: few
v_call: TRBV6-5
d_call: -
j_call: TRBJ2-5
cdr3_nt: TGTGCCAGCAGTGGGACCTACCAAGAGACCCAGTACTTC
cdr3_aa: CASSGTYQETQYF

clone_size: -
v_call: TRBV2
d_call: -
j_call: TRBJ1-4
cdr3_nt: TGTGCCAGCAGTGAGACAGATAATGAAAAACTGTTTTTT
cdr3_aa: CASSETDNEKLFF

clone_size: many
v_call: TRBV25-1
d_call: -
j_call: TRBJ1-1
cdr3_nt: TGTGCCAGCAGCCGATTGAACACTGAAGCTTTCTTT
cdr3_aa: CASSRLNTEAFF

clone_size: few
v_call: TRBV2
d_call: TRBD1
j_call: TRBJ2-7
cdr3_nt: TGTGCCAGCAGTATACAGGGGGACTACGAGCAGTACTTC
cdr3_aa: CASSIQGDYEQYF

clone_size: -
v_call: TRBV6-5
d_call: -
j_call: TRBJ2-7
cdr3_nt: TGTGCCAGCAGTTGGAAACCTTACGAGCAGTACTTC
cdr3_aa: CASSWKPYEQYF

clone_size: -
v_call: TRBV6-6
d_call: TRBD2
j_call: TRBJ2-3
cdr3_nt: TGTGCCAGCCGGGCTAGCGGGCGGGCAGATACGCAGTATTTT
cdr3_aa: CASRASGRADTQYF

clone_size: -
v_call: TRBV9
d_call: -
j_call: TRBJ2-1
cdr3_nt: TGTGCCAGCAGCAACAAGATCACGGGTGTGAATGAGCAGTTCTTC
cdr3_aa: CASSNKITGVNEQFF

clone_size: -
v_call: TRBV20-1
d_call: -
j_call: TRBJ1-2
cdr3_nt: TGCAGTGCTAGTGATAAGTTAGCTAACTATGGCTACACCTTC
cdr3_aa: CSASDKLANYGYTF

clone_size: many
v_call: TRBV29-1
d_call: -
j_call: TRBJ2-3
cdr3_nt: TGCAGCGTACCCAGCGGGTTTTTGGATACGCAGTATTTT
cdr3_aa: CSVPSGFLDTQYF

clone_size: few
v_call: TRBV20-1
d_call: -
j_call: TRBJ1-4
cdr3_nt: TGCAGTGCTAGAGATGCAGGGCGAGAAAAACTGTTTTTT
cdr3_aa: CSARDAGREKLFF

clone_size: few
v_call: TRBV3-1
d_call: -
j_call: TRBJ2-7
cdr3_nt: TGTGCCAGCAGCCAAGTAGGTCACTACGAGCAGTACTTC
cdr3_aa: CASSQVGHYEQYF

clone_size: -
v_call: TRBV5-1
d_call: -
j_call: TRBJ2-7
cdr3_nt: TGCGCCAGCAGCTCCACTACAGGAAATGAGCAGTACTTC
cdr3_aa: CASSSTTGNEQYF

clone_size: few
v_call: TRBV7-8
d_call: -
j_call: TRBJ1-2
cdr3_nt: TGTGCCAGCAGCTTAGTTGTAGGGAAGGGGAATGGCTACACCTTC
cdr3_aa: CASSLVVGKGNGYTF

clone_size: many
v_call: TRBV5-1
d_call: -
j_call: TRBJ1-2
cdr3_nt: TGCGCCAGCAGCCTGGACAACGGACTCTCCTATTTC
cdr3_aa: CASSLDNGLSYF

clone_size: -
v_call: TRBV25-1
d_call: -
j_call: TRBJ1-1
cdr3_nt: TGTGCCAGCAGCCCCCCGGGCCGCGGGGCTTTCTTT
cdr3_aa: CASSPPGRGAFF

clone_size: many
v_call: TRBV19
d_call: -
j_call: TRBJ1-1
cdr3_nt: TGTGCCAGTAGTATGGGGCGGAACACTGAAGCTTTCTTT
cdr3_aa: CASSMGRNTEAFF

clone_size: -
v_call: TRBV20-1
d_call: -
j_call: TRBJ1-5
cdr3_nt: TGCAGTGCTAGTCCCCCGGTGGGGCTCAATCAGCCCCAGCATTTT
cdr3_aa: CSASPPVGLNQPQHF

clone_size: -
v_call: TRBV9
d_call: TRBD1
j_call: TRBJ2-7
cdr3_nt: TGTGCCAGCAGCGTAGGCTTGGGACAGGCCTACGAGCAGTACTTC
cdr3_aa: CASSVGLGQAYEQYF

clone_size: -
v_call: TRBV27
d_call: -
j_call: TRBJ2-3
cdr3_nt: TGTGCCAGCAGTTTATCACGCCAGGGGGGAGATACGCAGTATTTT
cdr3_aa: CASSLSRQGGDTQYF

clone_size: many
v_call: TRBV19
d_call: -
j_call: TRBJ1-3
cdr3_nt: TGTGCCAGCACCAATACGGTGGCGGGGTCTGGAAACACCATATATTTT
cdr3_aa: CASTNTVAGSGNTIYF

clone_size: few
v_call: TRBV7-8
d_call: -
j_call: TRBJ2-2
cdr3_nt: TGTGCCAGCAGCTTAAGCGGTACCGGGGAGCTGTTTTTT
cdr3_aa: CASSLSGTGELFF

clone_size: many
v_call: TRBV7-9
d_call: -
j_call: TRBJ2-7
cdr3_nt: TGTGCCAGCAGCTTAGCGGGACTCCTCGTGGAGCAGTACTTC
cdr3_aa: CASSLAGLLVEQYF

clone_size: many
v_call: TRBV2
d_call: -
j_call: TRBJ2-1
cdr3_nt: TGTGCCAGCAGTGAAGCGCTTGACACTTCCTACAATGAGCAGTTCTTC
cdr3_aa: CASSEALDTSYNEQFF

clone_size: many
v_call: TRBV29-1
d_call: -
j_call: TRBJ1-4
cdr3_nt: TGCAGCGTTGGGGACGGGCTTGAAAAACTGTTTTTT
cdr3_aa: CSVGDGLEKLFF

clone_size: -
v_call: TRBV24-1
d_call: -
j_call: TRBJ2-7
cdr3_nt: TGTGCCACCAGTGATGCAGCCGGGACGAGCGAGCAGTACTTC
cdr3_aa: CATSDAAGTSEQYF

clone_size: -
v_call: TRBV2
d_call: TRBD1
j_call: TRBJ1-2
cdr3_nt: TGTGCCAGCAAAAGGGACAGTCAGTATGGCTACACCTTC
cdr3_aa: CASKRDSQYGYTF

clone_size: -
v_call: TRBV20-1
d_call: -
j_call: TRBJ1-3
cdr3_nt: TGCAGTGCGATGACAGACTCTGGAAACACCATATATTTT
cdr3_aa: CSAMTDSGNTIYF

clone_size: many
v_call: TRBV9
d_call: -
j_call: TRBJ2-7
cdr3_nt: TGTGCCAGCACCCCGAGAGGGGGGGGTACCTACGAGCAGTACTTC
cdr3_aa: CASTPRGGGTYEQYF

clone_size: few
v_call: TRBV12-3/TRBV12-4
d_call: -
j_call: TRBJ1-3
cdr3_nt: TGTGCCAGCAGTTTTGGGGAGAACTCTGGAAACACCATATATTTT
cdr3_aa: CASSFGENSGNTIYF

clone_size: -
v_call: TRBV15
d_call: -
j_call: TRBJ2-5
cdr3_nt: TGTGCCACCAGCAGAGATCAAAGGGTTCAGGCCCAGTACTTC
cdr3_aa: CATSRDQRVQAQYF

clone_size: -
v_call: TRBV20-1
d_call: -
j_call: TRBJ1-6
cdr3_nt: TGCAGTGCTAGTACTGGACAGATTAATTCACCCCTCCACTTT
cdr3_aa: CSASTGQINSPLHF

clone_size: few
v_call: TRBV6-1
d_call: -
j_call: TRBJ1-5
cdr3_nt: TGTGCCAGCAGCCCAGAGGGAGGAAATAATCAGCCCCAGCATTTT
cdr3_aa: CASSPEGGNNQPQHF

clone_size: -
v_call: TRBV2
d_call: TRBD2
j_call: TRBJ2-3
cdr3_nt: TGTGCCAGCAGACCTAGCGGGGTGGTAGATACGCAGTATTTT
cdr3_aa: CASRPSGVVDTQYF

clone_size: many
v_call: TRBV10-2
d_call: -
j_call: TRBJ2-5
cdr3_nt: TGCGCCAGCAGTGAGGGGTCTAGCTACTGGACCCAGTACTTC
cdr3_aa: CASSEGSSYWTQYF

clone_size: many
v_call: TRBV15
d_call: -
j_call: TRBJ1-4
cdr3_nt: TGTGCCACCAGCATTGCGGTCGGCTTAGGGGAAAAACTGTTTTTT
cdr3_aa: CATSIAVGLGEKLFF